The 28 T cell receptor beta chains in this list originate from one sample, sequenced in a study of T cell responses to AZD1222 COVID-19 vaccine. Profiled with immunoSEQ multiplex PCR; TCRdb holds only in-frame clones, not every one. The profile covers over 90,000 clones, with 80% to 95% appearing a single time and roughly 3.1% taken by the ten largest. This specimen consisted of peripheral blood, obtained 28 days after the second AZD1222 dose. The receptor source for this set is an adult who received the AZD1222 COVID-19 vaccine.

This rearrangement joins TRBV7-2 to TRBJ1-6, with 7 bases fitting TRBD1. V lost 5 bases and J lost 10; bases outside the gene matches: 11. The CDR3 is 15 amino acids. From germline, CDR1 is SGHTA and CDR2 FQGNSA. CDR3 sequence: CASSLSVGTVSPLHF. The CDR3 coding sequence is TGTGCCAGCAGCCTTTCTGTTGGGACAGTATCACCCCTCCACTTT.

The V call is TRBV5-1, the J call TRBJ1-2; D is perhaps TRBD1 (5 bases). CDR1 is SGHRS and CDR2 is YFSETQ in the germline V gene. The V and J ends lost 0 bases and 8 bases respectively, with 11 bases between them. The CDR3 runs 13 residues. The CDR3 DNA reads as TGCGCCAGCAGCTTGGCCGGAGGGGACGGCTACACCTTC. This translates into CASSLAGGDGYTF.

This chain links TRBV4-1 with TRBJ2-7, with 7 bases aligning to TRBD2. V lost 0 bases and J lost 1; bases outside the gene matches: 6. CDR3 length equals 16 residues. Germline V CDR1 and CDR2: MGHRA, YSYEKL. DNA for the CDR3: TGCGCCAGCAGCCAAGATGGGAGGGATGGATCCTACGAGCAGTACTTC. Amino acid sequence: CASSQDGRDGSYEQYF.

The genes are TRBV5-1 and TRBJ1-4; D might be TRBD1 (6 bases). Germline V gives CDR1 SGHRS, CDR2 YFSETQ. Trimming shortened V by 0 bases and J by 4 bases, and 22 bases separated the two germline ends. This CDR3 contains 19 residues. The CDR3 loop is CASSLGGTTRGRNNEKLFF. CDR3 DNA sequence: TGCGCCAGCAGCTTGGGCGGGACCACCAGGGGACGGAATAATGAAAAACTGTTTTTT.

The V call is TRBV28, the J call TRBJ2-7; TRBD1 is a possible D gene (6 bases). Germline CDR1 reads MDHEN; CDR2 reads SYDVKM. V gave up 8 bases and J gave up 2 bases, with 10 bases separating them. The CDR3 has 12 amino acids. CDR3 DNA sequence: TGTGCCAGCCAGAGGGACACCTACGAGCAGTACTTC. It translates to CASQRDTYEQYF.

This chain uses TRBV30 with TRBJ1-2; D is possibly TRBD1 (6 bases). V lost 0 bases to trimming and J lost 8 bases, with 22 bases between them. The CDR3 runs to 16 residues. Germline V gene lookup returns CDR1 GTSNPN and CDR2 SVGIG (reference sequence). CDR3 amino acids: CAWSVDFQGLRGGYTF. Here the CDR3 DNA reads TGTGCCTGGAGTGTCGATTTCCAGGGGCTTCGAGGAGGCTACACCTTC.

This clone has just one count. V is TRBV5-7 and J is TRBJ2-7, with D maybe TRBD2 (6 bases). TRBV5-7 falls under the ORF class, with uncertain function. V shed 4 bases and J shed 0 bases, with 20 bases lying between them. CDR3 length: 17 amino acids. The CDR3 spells CASSPPAWRDISYEQYF. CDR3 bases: TGTGCCAGCAGCCCGCCGGCCTGGCGGGATATCTCCTACGAGCAGTACTTC.

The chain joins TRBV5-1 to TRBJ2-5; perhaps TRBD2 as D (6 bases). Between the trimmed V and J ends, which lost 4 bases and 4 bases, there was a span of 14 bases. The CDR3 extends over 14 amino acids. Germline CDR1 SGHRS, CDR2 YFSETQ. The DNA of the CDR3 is TGCGCCAGCAGCCCGGGGCAGGGAGGAGAGACCCAGTACTTC. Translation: CASSPGQGGETQYF.

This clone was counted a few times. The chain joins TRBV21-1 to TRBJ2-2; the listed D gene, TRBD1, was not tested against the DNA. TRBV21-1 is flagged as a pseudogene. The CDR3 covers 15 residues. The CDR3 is CASSDGQLFTGELFF. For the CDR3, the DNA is TGTGCCAGCAGCGATGGTCAGTTGTTTACCGGGGAGCTGTTTTTT.

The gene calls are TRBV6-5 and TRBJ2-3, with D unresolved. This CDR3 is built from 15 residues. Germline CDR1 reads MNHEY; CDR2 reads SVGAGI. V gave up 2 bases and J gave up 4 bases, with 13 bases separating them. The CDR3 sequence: CASSYGGSRADTQYF. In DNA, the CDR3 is TGTGCCAGCAGTTACGGTGGCAGCCGGGCAGATACGCAGTATTTT.

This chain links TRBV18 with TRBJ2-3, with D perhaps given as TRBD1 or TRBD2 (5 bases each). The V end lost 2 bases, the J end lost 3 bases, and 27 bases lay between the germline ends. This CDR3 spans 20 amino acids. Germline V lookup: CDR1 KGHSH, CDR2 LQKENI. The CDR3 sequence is CASSPINARRTSGRTDTQYF. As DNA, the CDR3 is TGTGCCAGCTCACCAATTAACGCCAGGCGGACATCGGGACGAACAGATACGCAGTATTTT.

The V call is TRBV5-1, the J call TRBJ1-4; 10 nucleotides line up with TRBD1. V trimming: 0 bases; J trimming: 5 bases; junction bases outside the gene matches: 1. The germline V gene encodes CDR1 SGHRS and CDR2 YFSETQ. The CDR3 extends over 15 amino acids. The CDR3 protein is CASSLGTGGNEKLFF. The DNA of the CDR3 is TGCGCCAGCAGCTTGGGGACAGGGGGAAATGAAAAACTGTTTTTT.

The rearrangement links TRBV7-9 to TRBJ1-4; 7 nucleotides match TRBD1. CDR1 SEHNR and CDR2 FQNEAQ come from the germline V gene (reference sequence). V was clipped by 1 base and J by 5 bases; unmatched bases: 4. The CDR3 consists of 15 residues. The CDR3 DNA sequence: TGTGCCAGCAGCTTAGGGAGGGGGCTGAATGAAAAACTGTTTTTT. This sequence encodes CASSLGRGLNEKLFF.

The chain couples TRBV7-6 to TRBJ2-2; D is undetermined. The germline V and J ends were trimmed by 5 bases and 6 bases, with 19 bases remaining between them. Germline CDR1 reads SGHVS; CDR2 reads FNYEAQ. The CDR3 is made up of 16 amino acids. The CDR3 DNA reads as TGTGCCAGCAGCCCCCATGGTCCCGGAAAGGCCGGGGAGCTGTTTTTT. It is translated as CASSPHGPGKAGELFF.

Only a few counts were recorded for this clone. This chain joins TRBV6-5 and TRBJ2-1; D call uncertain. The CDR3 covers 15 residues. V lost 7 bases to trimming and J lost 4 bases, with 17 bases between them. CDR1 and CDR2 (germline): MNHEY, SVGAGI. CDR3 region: CASMSIATTYNEQFF. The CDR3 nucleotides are TGTGCCAGCATGTCCATAGCCACTACATACAATGAGCAGTTCTTC.

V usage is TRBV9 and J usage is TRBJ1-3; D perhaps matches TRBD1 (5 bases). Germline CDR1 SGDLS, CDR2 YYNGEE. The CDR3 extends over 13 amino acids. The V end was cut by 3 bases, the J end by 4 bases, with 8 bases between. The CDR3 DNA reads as TGTGCCAGCAGCGCGGACATGGGAAACACCATATATTTT. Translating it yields CASSADMGNTIYF.

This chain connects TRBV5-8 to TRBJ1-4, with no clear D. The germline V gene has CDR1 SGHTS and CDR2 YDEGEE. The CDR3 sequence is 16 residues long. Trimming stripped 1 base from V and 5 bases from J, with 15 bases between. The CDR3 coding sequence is TGTGCCAGCAGCTTGTATACGGCAGGCTTGAATGAAAAACTGTTTTTT. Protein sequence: CASSLYTAGLNEKLFF. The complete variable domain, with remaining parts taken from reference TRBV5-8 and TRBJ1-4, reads EAGVTQSPTHLIKTRGQQATLRCSPISGHTSVYWYQQALGLGLQFLLWYDEGEERNRGNFPPRFSGRQFPNYSSELNVNALELEDSALYLCASSLYTAGLNEKLFFGSGTQLSVL.

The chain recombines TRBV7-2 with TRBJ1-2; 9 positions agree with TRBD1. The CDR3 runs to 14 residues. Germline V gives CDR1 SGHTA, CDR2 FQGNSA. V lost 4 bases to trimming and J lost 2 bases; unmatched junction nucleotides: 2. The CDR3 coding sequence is TGTGCCAGCAGCTACACAGGGGGCAACTATGGCTACACCTTC. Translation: CASSYTGGNYGYTF.

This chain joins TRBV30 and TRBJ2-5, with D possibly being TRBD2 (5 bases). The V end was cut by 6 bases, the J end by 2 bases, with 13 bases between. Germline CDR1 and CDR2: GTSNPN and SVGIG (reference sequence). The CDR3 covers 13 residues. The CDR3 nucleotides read TGTGCCTGCTACAGACTATATCAAGAGACCCAGTACTTC. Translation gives CACYRLYQETQYF.

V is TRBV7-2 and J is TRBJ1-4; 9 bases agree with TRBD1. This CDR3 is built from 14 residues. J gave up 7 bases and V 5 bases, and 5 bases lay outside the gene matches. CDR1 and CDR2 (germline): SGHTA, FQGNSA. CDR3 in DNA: TGTGCCAGCAGCCCCGACAGGGGGGGTGAAAAACTGTTTTTT. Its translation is CASSPDRGGEKLFF.

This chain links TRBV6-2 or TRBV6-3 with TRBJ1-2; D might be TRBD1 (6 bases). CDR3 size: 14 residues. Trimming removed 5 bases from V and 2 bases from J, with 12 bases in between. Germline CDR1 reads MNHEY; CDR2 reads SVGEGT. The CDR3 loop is CASSDLGQNYGYTF. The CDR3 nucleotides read TGTGCCAGCAGTGACCTAGGACAGAACTATGGCTACACCTTC.

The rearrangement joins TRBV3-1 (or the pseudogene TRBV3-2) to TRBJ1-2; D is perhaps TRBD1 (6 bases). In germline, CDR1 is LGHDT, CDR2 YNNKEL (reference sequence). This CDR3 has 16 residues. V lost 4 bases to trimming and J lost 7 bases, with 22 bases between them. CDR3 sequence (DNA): TGTGCCAGCAGCCTAGAAGGGACAATCCATTTGGGTGGCTACACCTTC. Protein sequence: CASSLEGTIHLGGYTF.

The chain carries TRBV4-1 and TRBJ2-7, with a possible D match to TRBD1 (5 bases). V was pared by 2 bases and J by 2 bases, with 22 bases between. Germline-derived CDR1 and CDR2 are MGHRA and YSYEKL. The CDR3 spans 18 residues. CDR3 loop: CASSQNPERPDRAYEQYF. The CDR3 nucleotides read TGCGCCAGCAGCCAAAACCCAGAGCGCCCCGACAGAGCCTACGAGCAGTACTTC.

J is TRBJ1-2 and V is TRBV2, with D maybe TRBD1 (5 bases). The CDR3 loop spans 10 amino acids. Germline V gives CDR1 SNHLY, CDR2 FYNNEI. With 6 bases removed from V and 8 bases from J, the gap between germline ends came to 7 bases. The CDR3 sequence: CASRGPGYTF. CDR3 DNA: TGTGCCAGCAGGGGACCCGGCTACACCTTC.

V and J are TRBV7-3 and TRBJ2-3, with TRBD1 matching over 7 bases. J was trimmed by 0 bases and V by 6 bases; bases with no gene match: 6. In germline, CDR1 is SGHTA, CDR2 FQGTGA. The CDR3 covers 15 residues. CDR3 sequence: CASRRDRASTDTQYF. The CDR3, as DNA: TGTGCCAGCAGGAGAGACAGGGCTAGCACAGATACGCAGTATTTT.

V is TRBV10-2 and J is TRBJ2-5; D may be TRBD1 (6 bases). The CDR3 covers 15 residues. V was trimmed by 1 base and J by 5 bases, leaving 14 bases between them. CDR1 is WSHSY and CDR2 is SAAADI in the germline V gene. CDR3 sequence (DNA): TGCGCCAGCAGTGAGTTCCGGACAGCCATGGAGACCCAGTACTTC. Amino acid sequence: CASSEFRTAMETQYF.

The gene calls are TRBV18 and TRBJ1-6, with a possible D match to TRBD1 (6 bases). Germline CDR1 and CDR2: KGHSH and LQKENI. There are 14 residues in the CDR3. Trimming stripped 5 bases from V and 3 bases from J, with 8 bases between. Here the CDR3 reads CASSKDSYNSPLHF. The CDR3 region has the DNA TGTGCCAGCTCAAAGGACAGCTATAATTCACCCCTCCACTTT.

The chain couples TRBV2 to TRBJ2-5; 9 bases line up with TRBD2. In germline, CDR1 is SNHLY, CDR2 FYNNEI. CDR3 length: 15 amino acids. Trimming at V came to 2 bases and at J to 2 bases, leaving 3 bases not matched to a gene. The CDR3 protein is CASSETTSGQETQYF. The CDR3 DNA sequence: TGTGCCAGCAGTGAAACGACTAGCGGACAAGAGACCCAGTACTTC.